The following is a T cell receptor (beta chain) sequence with its context. Its antigen is currently unknown. This specimen belongs to a study of shared clonotypes between healthy human individuals. The wider study: Per donor, CD8 memory used one plate, CD8 naive used two, CD4 memory used three and CD4 naive used three.

Assay execution took place at the deep level. Some clones are missing from TCRdb's copy, which holds only in-frame ones; the method was immunoSEQ multiplex PCR. The sample lists approximately 1.9 million clones, roughly 93% seen once, with more than 1.5% in the top ten. Terminally differentiated effector memory CD45RA+ cells were left out of the naive CD8 fraction, which was CD45RO-negative and positively selected for CCR7. All the donors were Caucasian adults who lived in Nashville, Tennessee. The CDR3 has 13 residues. Unmatched junction bases numbered 4, after V lost 5 bases and J lost 10 bases. Germline V gene data show CDR1 as KGHSH and CDR2 as LQKENI. Study results and limitations: Expectations were that clonotype sharing among donors would be affected by sequencing depth.

Sample: naive CD8+ T cells from PBMCs. The clonotype originates from a man between 18 and 29 years old in good health. Some clones in this sample may be carry-over from other donors' samples. The chain employs TRBV18 and TRBJ2-1; 11 nucleotides agree with TRBD2. The CDR3 region is CASSGLAGGEQFF. In DNA form, the CDR3 reads TGTGCCAGCTCAGGACTAGCGGGCGGGGAGCAGTTCTTC.